One sample yielded the 8 T cell receptor beta chains listed below, sequenced in a study of T cell responses to AZD1222 COVID-19 vaccine. The protocol was immunoSEQ multiplex PCR, while the TCRdb copy is restricted to in-frame clones and leaves out a portion. The sample has approximately 100,000 clones, over 90% seen once; the top ten hold roughly 5%. This specimen was peripheral blood, taken on day 0 of AZD1222 vaccination. Source of these receptors: an adult in good health.

CDR3 loop: CASSIGTERGYTF. The CDR3 nucleotides are TGTGCCAGTAGTATAGGAACAGAACGTGGCTACACCTTC. The rearrangement uses TRBV19 and TRBJ1-2; D is undetermined. This CDR3 comprises 13 residues. V shed 1 base and J shed 7 bases, with 10 bases lying between them. CDR1 is LNHDA, CDR2 SQIVND, per germline (reference sequence).

By sample fraction, this clone is medium-sized. The gene calls are TRBV11-2 and TRBJ1-2; D is unclear. Trimming pared 8 bases from V and 8 bases from J, leaving 18 bases between. The CDR3 loop spans 13 amino acids. Per the germline V gene, CDR1 is SGHAT and CDR2 is FQNNGV. For the CDR3, the DNA is TGTGCCAGCCGCCCTCTGTGGCTTCCCGGCTACACCTTC. Protein product: CASRPLWLPGYTF.

The chain couples TRBV30 to TRBJ2-4, with no clear D. The CDR3 is 13 residues long. Deletions cut 4 bases from V and 2 bases from J, with 9 bases between. Germline V gene data show CDR1 as GTSNPN and CDR2 as SVGIG (reference sequence). The DNA of the CDR3 is TGTGCCTGGAAGGGCGCGACCAAAAACATTCAGTACTTC. The encoded protein is CAWKGATKNIQYF. Variable domain in full (rest from reference TRBV30 and TRBJ2-4): SQTIHQWPATLVQPVGSPLSLECTVEGTSNPNLYWYRQAAGRGLQLLFYSVGIGQISSEVPQNLSASRPQDRQFILSSKKLLLSDSGFYLCAWKGATKNIQYFGAGTRLSVL.

The chain is built from TRBV20-1 and TRBJ2-7, with D tentatively TRBD2 (5 bases). This CDR3 spans 12 amino acids. V lost 3 bases and J lost 2, with 8 bases in between. Germline V CDR1 and CDR2: DFQATT, SNEGSKA (reference sequence). In DNA, the CDR3 is TGCAGTGCTAGTAGCGCCCCCTACGAGCAGTACTTC. It codes for CSASSAPYEQYF.

CDR3 bases: TGCGCCAGCAGTGAGTCGACTCGGGGGCCCCAGCATTTT. Its translation is CASSESTRGPQHF. The chain uses TRBV10-1 and TRBJ1-5; no reliable D call. Germline CDR1 WNHNN, CDR2 SYGVQD (reference sequence). This CDR3 region has 13 residues. Deletions cut 0 bases from V and 9 bases from J, with 9 bases between.

The V and J genes are TRBV4-3 and TRBJ1-1, with TRBD1 matching 8 bases. The germline CDR1 and CDR2 sequences are LGHNA and YSLEER. The CDR3 is made up of 13 amino acids. With V trimmed by 0 bases and J by 10 bases, 4 bases remained unmatched. CDR3 loop: CASSQDRGQGAFF. CDR3 sequence (DNA): TGCGCCAGCAGCCAAGATCGCGGACAGGGAGCTTTCTTT.

The chain employs TRBV4-2 and TRBJ2-5; 8 bases are a match to TRBD1. The CDR3 covers 14 residues. The V and J ends lost 0 bases and 5 bases, in that order; junction bases with no gene match: 2. Germline loops: CDR1 LGHNA, CDR2 YNFKEQ. The CDR3 loop reads CASSQDHRGETQYF. As DNA, the CDR3 is TGTGCCAGCAGCCAAGATCACAGGGGGGAGACCCAGTACTTC.

This clone occurred once. The chain combines TRBV6-5 with TRBJ2-2, with D possibly being TRBD1 or TRBD2 (5 bases each). The CDR3 contains 16 residues. The germline V gene has CDR1 MNHEY and CDR2 SVGAGI. The V end was cut by 2 bases, the J end by 0 bases, with 10 bases between. The DNA for the CDR3 is TGTGCCAGCAGTTACCAGGGACCGGCGAACACCGGGGAGCTGTTTTTT. It specifies CASSYQGPANTGELFF.